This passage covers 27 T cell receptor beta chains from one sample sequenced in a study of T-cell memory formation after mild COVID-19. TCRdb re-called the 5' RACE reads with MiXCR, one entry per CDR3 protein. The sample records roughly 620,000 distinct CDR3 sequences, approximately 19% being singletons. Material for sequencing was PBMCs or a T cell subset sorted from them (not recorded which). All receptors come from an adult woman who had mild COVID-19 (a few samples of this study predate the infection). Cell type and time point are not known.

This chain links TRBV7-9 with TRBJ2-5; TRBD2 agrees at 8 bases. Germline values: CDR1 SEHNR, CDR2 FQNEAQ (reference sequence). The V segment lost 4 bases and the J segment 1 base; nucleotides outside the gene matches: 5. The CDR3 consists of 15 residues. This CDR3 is CASSWGLVLQETQYF. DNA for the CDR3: TGTGCCAGCAGCTGGGGACTAGTGCTCCAAGAGACCCAGTACTTC.

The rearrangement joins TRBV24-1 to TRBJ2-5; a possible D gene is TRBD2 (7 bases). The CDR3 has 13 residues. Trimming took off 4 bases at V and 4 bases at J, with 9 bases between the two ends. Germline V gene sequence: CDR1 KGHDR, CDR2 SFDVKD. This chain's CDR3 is CATSEGGGETQYF. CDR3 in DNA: TGTGCCACCAGTGAAGGGGGGGGAGAGACCCAGTACTTC.

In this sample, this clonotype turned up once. This CDR3 is CATSREPGVYNEQFF. CDR3 sequence (DNA): TGTGCCACCAGCAGAGAGCCAGGCGTTTACAATGAGCAGTTCTTC. This sequence joins TRBV15 and TRBJ2-1; D remains ambiguous. V was cut by 0 bases and J by 4 bases, with 10 bases left in between. The CDR3 sequence is 15 residues long. Germline V lookup: CDR1 LNHNV, CDR2 YYDKDF (reference sequence). The whole variable domain, filled in from reference TRBV15 and TRBJ2-1, reads DAMVIQNPRYQVTQFGKPVTLSCSQTLNHNVMYWYQQKSSQAPKLLFHYYDKDFNNEADTPDNFQSRRPNTSFCFLDIRSPGLGDTAMYLCATSREPGVYNEQFFGPGTRLTVL.

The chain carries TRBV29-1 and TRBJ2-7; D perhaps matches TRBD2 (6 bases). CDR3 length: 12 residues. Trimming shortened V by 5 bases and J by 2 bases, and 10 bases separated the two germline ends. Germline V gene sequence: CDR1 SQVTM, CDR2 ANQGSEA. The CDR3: CSVRRDPYEQYF. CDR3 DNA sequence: TGCAGCGTTCGGCGGGACCCCTACGAGCAGTACTTC.

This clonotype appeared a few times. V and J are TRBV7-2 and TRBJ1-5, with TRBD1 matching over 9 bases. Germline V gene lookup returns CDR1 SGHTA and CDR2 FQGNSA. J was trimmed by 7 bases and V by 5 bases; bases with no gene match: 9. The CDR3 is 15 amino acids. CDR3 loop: CASSTGQGRNQPQHF. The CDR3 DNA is TGTGCCAGCAGCACCGGACAGGGGAGGAACCAGCCCCAGCATTTT.

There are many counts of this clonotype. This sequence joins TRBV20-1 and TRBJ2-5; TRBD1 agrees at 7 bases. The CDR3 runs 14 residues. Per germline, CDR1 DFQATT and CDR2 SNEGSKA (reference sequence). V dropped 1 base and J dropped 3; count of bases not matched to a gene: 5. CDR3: CSARVWDRKETQYF. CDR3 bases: TGCAGTGCTAGAGTCTGGGACAGAAAAGAGACCCAGTACTTC.

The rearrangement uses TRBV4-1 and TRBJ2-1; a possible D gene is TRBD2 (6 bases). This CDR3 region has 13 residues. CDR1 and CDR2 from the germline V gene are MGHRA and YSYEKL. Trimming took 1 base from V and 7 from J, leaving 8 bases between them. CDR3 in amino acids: CASSQVAGNEQFF. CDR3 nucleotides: TGCGCCAGCAGCCAAGTCGCGGGAAATGAGCAGTTCTTC.

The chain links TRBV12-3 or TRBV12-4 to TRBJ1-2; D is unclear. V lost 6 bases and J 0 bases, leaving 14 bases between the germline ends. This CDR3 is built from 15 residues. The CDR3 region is CASRLSRRANYGYTF. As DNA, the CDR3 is TGTGCCAGCAGGCTAAGCAGGAGAGCTAACTATGGCTACACCTTC.

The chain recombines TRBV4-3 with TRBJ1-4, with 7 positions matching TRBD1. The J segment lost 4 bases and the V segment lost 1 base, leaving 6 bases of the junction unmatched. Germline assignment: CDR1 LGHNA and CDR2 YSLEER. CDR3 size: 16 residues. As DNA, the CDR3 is TGCGCCAGCAGCCAAGGACCGGGACAGCTTAATGAAAAACTGTTTTTT. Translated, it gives CASSQGPGQLNEKLFF.

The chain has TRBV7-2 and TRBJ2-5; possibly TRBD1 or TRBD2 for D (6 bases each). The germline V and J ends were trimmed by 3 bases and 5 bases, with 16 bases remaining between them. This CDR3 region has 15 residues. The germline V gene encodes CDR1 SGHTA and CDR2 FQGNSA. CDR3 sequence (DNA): TGTGCCAGCAGCTTGGGGCCGGGGGCGCGTGAGACCCAGTACTTC. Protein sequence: CASSLGPGARETQYF.

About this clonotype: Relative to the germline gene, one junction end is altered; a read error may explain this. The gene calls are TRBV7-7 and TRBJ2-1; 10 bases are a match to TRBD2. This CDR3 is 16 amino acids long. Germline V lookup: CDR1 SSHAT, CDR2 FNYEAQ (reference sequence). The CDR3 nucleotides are TGTGCTAGCAGCCTGGGACGAGCGGGAGGGCATAATGAGCAGTTCTTC. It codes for CASSLGRAGGHNEQFF. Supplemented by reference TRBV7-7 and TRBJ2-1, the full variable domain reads GAGVSQSPRYKVTKRGQDVTLRCDPISSHATLYWYQQALGQGPEFLTYFNYEAQPDKSGLPSDRFSAERPEGSISTLTIQRTEQRDSAMYRCASSLGRAGGHNEQFFGPGTRLTVL.

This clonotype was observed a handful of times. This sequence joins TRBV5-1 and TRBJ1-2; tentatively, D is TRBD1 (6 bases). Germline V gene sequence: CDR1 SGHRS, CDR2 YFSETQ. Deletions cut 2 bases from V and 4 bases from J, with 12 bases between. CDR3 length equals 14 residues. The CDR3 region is CASSFGGPGYGYTF. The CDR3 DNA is TGCGCCAGCAGCTTCGGGGGGCCTGGCTATGGCTACACCTTC. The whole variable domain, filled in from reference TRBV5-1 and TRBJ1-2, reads KAGVTQTPRYLIKTRGQQVTLSCSPISGHRSVSWYQQTPGQGLQFLFEYFSETQRNKGNFPGRFSGRQFSNSRSEMNVSTLELGDSALYLCASSFGGPGYGYTFGSGTRLTVV.

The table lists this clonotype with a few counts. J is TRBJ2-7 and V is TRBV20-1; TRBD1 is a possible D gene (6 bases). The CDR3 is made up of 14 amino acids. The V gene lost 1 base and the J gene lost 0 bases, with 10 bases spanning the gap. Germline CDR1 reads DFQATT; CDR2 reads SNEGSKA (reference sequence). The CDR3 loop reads CSARAPDSSYEQYF. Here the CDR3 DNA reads TGCAGTGCTAGAGCCCCGGACAGCTCCTACGAGCAGTACTTC.

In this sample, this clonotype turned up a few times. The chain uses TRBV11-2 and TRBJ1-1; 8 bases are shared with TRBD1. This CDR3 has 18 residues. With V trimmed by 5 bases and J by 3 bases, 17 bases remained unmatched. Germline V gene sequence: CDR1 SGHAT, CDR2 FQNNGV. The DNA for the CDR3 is TGTGCCAGCAGCCCAACCCCTGGGGCTGGCAGGGGGCACACTGAAGCTTTCTTT. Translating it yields CASSPTPGAGRGHTEAFF. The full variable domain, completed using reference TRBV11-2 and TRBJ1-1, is EAGVAQSPRYKIIEKRQSVAFWCNPISGHATLYWYQQILGQGPKLLIQFQNNGVVDDSQLPKDRFSAERLKGVDSTLKIQPAKLEDSAVYLCASSPTPGAGRGHTEAFFGQGTRLTVV.

CDR3 nucleotides: TGTGCCAGCAGCCCCTTAGTTGGGACTGAAGCTTTCTTT. It yields the protein CASSPLVGTEAFF. The rearrangement links TRBV5-4 to TRBJ1-1; D remains unclear. Trimming left V 4 bases short and J 5 bases short, with 12 bases between. This CDR3 is 13 amino acids long. In germline, CDR1 is SGHNT, CDR2 YYREEE (reference sequence).

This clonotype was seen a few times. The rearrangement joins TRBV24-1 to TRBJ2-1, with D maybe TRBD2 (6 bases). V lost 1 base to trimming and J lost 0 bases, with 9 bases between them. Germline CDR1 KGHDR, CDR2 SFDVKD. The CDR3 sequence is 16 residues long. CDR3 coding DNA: TGTGCCACCAGTGATTTCCCCGGGAGCTCCTACAATGAGCAGTTCTTC. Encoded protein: CATSDFPGSSYNEQFF.

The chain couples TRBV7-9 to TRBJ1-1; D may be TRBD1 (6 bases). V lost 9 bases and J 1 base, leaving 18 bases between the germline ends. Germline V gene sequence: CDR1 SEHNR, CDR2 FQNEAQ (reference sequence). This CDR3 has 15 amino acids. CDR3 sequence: CASLTLGQSNTEAFF. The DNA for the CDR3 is TGTGCCAGTCTAACCCTTGGACAGTCGAACACTGAAGCTTTCTTT.

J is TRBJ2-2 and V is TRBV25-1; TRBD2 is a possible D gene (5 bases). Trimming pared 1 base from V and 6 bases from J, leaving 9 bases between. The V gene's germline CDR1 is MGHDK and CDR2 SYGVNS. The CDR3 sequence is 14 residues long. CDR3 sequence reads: CASSEFGRAGELFF. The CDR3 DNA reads TGTGCCAGCAGTGAATTTGGGAGAGCCGGGGAGCTGTTTTTT.

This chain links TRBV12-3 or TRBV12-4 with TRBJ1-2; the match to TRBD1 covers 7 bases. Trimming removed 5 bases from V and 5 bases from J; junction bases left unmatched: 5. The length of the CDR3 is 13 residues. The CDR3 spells CASSIGQEYGYTF. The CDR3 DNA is TGTGCCAGCAGTATAGGACAGGAATATGGCTACACCTTC.

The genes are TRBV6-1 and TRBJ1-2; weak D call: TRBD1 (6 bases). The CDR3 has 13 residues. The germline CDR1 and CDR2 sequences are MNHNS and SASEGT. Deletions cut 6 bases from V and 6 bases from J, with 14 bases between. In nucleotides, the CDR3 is TGTGCCAGCAGCCAACAGGGTAGTGATGGCTACACCTTC. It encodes CASSQQGSDGYTF.

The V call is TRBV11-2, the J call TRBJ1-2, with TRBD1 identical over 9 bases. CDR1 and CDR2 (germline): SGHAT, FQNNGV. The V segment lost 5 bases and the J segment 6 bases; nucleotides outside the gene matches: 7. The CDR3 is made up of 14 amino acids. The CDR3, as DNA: TGTGCCAGCAGCAGAGGGGACAGGGATAATGGCTACACCTTC. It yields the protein CASSRGDRDNGYTF.

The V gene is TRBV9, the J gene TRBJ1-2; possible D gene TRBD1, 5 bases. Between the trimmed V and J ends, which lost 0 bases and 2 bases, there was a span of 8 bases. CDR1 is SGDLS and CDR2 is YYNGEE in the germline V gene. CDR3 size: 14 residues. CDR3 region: CASSVDDRNYGYTF. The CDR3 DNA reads TGTGCCAGCAGCGTAGACGACAGAAACTATGGCTACACCTTC.

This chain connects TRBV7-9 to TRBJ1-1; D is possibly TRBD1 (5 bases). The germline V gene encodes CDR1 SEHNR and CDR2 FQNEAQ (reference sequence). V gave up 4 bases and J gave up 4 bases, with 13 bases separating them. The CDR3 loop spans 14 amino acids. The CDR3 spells CASSSTQGSTEAFF. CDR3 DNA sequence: TGTGCCAGCAGCTCAACTCAGGGAAGCACTGAAGCTTTCTTT.

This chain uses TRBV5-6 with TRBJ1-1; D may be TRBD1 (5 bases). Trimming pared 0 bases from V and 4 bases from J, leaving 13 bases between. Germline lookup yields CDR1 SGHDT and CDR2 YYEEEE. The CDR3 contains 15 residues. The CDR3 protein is CASSLGQGLTTEAFF. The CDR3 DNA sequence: TGTGCCAGCAGCTTGGGGCAGGGACTAACCACTGAAGCTTTCTTT. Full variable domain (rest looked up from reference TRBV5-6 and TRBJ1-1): DAGVTQSPTHLIKTRGQQVTLRCSPKSGHDTVSWYQQALGQGPQFIFQYYEEEERQRGNFPDRFSGHQFPNYSSELNVNALLLGDSALYLCASSLGQGLTTEAFFGQGTRLTVV.

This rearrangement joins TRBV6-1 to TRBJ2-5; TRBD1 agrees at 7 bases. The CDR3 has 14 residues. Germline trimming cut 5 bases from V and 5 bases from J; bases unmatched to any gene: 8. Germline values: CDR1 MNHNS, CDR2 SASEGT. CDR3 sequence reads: CASSSGQAGETQYF. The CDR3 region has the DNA TGTGCCAGCAGTTCAGGACAGGCCGGGGAGACCCAGTACTTC.

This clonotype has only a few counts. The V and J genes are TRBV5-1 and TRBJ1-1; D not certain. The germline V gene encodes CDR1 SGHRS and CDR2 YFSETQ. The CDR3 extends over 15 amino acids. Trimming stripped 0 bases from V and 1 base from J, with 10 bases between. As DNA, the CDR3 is TGCGCCAGCAGCTTGGCCCCCTCAGGGAACACTGAAGCTTTCTTT. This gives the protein CASSLAPSGNTEAFF. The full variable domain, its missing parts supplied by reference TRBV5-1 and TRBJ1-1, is KAGVTQTPRYLIKTRGQQVTLSCSPISGHRSVSWYQQTPGQGLQFLFEYFSETQRNKGNFPGRFSGRQFSNSRSEMNVSTLELGDSALYLCASSLAPSGNTEAFFGQGTRLTVV.

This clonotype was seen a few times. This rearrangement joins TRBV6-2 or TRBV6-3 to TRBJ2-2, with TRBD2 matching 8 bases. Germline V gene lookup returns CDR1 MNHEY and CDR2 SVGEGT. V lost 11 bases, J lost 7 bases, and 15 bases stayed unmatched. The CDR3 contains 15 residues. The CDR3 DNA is TGTGCCGGCTCCCGGACTAGCCGCTTTGACGGGGAGCTGTTTTTT. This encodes CAGSRTSRFDGELFF.